Listed below are T cell receptor beta chains from one sample, sequenced in a study of T cell responses to AZD1222 COVID-19 vaccine. Clones were sequenced by immunoSEQ multiplex PCR, and TCRdb holds only the in-frame ones, with some missing. The repertoire holds about 150,000 clones, approximately 88% seen once, with approximately 3.1% in the top ten. The sequencing here drew on peripheral blood, taken on day 0 of MenACWY control vaccination. The receptors come from an adult in good health. CDR3s include the opening cysteine and the closing phenylalanine or tryptophan. A D gene is named only where the DNA matches it firmly. Clone size is stated in some rows and not others, as once, few, many or a class when expanded.

CDR3nt	CDR3aa	abundance	d_gene	v_gene	j_gene
TGCAGCGTGAGTTCGGGTAATGAAAAACTGTTTTTT	CSVSSGNEKLFF	once	NA	TRBV29-1	TRBJ1-4
TGTGCCAGCAGCTCAGGGGGGGGTTTAGGAAACACCATATATTTT	CASSSGGGLGNTIYF	once	TRBD1	TRBV9	TRBJ1-3
TGCGCCAGCAGCCAAGACGTTGAGACAGAGAATGAAAAACTGTTTTTT	CASSQDVETENEKLFF	NA	NA	TRBV4-3	TRBJ1-4
TGTGCCAGCAGGGACTTCGTAATCTCCGAGCAGTACTTC	CASRDFVISEQYF	NA	NA	TRBV2	TRBJ2-7
TGTGCCACCAGCGGCAGACAGTCCACAGATACGCAGTATTTT	CATSGRQSTDTQYF	NA	NA	TRBV15	TRBJ2-3
TGTGCCAGAAGCTTGGGAGGACGACTAGCGGGAGCCCCCGGGGAGCTGTTTTTT	CARSLGGRLAGAPGELFF	NA	TRBD2	TRBV5-3	TRBJ2-2
TGTGCCACCAGTGATCCCGGGACAGGGTCTACTGAAGCTTTCTTT	CATSDPGTGSTEAFF	NA	TRBD1	TRBV24-1	TRBJ1-1
TGTGCCAGCTCACCCCCTACAAGCCCATCCTCCGGTCGTGGCACTGAAGCTTTCTTT	CASSPPTSPSSGRGTEAFF	NA	NA	TRBV18	TRBJ1-1
TGTGCCAGCAGTTACCCCGACAGAAAGAGCTCCTACGAGCAGTACTTC	CASSYPDRKSSYEQYF	NA	NA	TRBV6-2/TRBV6-3	TRBJ2-7
TGTGCCAGCAGCGTAGAGGCATTCGACTCTGGAAACACCATATATTTT	CASSVEAFDSGNTIYF	NA	NA	TRBV9	TRBJ1-3
TGTGCCTGGAGCAGACAGCAATCTAACTATGGCTACACCTTC	CAWSRQQSNYGYTF	NA	NA	TRBV30	TRBJ1-2
TGTGCCAGCAGTCCCGCACAGGAATCTGGGGCCAACGTCCTGACTTTC	CASSPAQESGANVLTF	NA	NA	TRBV28	TRBJ2-6
TGTGCCAGCAGTGACCCCGCCCGCACTGGCTACACCTTC	CASSDPARTGYTF	once	NA	TRBV6-4	TRBJ1-2
TGTGCCAGCAGCGTAGACATCTTCTCTGGAAACACCATATATTTT	CASSVDIFSGNTIYF	NA	NA	TRBV9	TRBJ1-3
TGTGCCAGCAGTGTAATGAGGGAGGTTCATGGCTACACCTTC	CASSVMREVHGYTF	NA	NA	TRBV2	TRBJ1-2
TGTGCCAGCAGCAGCCGGGCCGGAGGCTGGGGAAACACCATATATTTT	CASSSRAGGWGNTIYF	few	NA	TRBV7-8	TRBJ1-3
TGTGCCACCAGTGCGAGCGGAAGAGGGGAAGGAGATACGCAGTATTTT	CATSASGRGEGDTQYF	few	NA	TRBV24-1	TRBJ2-3
TGTGCCAGCAGCTTTTATGACGCAGGGGGCACTGAAGCTTTCTTT	CASSFYDAGGTEAFF	NA	TRBD1	TRBV7-2	TRBJ1-1
TGTGCCAGCAGGTTCGAGGGGTACAATGAGCAGTTCTTC	CASRFEGYNEQFF	NA	NA	TRBV2	TRBJ2-1
TGTGCCAGCAGTTCCCTCGAAACCGGGTCCTATCTCTACGAGCAGTACTTC	CASSSLETGSYLYEQYF	NA	NA	TRBV27	TRBJ2-7
TGTGCCAGCAGCCTCAACCTTGGGAGCACTGAAGCTTTCTTT	CASSLNLGSTEAFF	NA	NA	TRBV6-5	TRBJ1-1
TGTGCCAGCAGGAGCGTGGCCCAAGAGACCCAGTACTTC	CASRSVAQETQYF	NA	NA	TRBV6-6	TRBJ2-5
TGTGCCAGCAGACCCACAGGACTTGGTGATGAAAAACTGTTTTTT	CASRPTGLGDEKLFF	NA	NA	TRBV28	TRBJ1-4
TGCGCCAGCAGCTTGGAGGTCGGGGCCACTGAAGCTTTCTTT	CASSLEVGATEAFF	NA	NA	TRBV5-1	TRBJ1-1
TGTGCCAGTAGAAGGGGGAGCTCCTATAATTCACCCCTCCACTTT	CASRRGSSYNSPLHF	NA	NA	TRBV19	TRBJ1-6
TGTGCCTCCGCGGGGGCGGTTCGGTCCTACAATGAGCAGTTCTTC	CASAGAVRSYNEQFF	NA	NA	TRBV30	TRBJ2-1
TGTGCCAGCAGTGAATCTGGGAGGCGACTGTTTTTT	CASSESGRRLFF	NA	NA	TRBV25-1	TRBJ1-4
TGCAGCGTTGTACAGCCGAACACCGGGGAGCTGTTTTTT	CSVVQPNTGELFF	NA	NA	TRBV29-1	TRBJ2-2
TGCAGTGCTAGTCCAGTCTCTGAGAACTATGGCTACACCTTC	CSASPVSENYGYTF	NA	NA	TRBV20-1	TRBJ1-2
TGTGCCAGCTCACGACAGGGTGGGAATGAGCAGTTCTTC	CASSRQGGNEQFF	NA	TRBD1	TRBV18	TRBJ2-1
TGTGCCAGTAGCCCGGACGGCCGCTACGAGCAGTACTTC	CASSPDGRYEQYF	NA	NA	TRBV19	TRBJ2-7